These T cell receptor beta chains were read from a single sample in a study of spatial heterogeneity in lung cancer. TCRdb passed the 5' RACE reads through MiXCR, listing each CDR3 protein once. The data contain about 45,000 distinct CDR3 sequences, approximately 12% of them seen just once; the ten biggest clones take up 42%. The specimen was PBMCs, collected at surgery. The receptors come from a female donor with early-stage non-small cell lung cancer. Each CDR3 is given with its conserved first and last residue. Fields, in order: V gene, J gene, CDR3 protein.

V gene: TRBV9
J gene: TRBJ2-3
CDR3 protein: CASSVSFPGLAGTGRFTDTQYF

V gene: TRBV29-1
J gene: TRBJ2-7
CDR3 protein: CSVLSSYEQYF

V gene: TRBV7-6
J gene: TRBJ2-3
CDR3 protein: CASSFLARFAGGNTDTQYF

V gene: TRBV2
J gene: TRBJ1-1
CDR3 protein: CASRRTGTANTEAFF

V gene: TRBV27
J gene: TRBJ2-1
CDR3 protein: CASSPGTDEQFF

V gene: TRBV20-1
J gene: TRBJ2-1
CDR3 protein: CSARTSGGYNEQFF

V gene: TRBV29-1
J gene: TRBJ1-4
CDR3 protein: CSVRGWDNEKLFF

V gene: TRBV19
J gene: TRBJ2-1
CDR3 protein: CASSMRGVGVDEQFF

V gene: TRBV6-6
J gene: TRBJ1-1
CDR3 protein: CASQQGAGTEAFF

V gene: TRBV5-6
J gene: TRBJ2-1
CDR3 protein: CASTGTHNEQFF

V gene: TRBV10-2
J gene: TRBJ2-7
CDR3 protein: CASSESDLPYEQYF

V gene: TRBV7-9
J gene: TRBJ1-1
CDR3 protein: CASSLEGSAEAFF

V gene: TRBV18
J gene: TRBJ2-1
CDR3 protein: CASSPQGANNEQFF

V gene: TRBV12-3/TRBV12-4
J gene: TRBJ2-7
CDR3 protein: CASSYLGLAGAYEQYF

V gene: TRBV30
J gene: TRBJ2-3
CDR3 protein: CAWSVGIPAQNTQYF

V gene: TRBV29-1
J gene: TRBJ2-5
CDR3 protein: CSVDPLGETQYF

V gene: TRBV2
J gene: TRBJ1-5
CDR3 protein: CASSAGQGGQPQHF

V gene: TRBV5-1
J gene: TRBJ1-2
CDR3 protein: CASSLDQTRSYGYTF

V gene: TRBV7-2
J gene: TRBJ2-3
CDR3 protein: CASSLNSRTDTQYF

V gene: TRBV11-1
J gene: TRBJ1-6
CDR3 protein: CASSLLDSYSPLHF

V gene: TRBV11-2
J gene: TRBJ1-1
CDR3 protein: CASSLLGLMNTEAFF

V gene: TRBV10-3
J gene: TRBJ2-1
CDR3 protein: CATRFEVGQGVNEQFF

V gene: TRBV3-1
J gene: TRBJ2-5
CDR3 protein: CASSPTSSQETQYF

V gene: TRBV20-1
J gene: TRBJ1-2
CDR3 protein: CSARIFPRALTGNYGYTF

V gene: TRBV20-1
J gene: TRBJ2-3
CDR3 protein: CSARRLAGVQLTDTQYF

V gene: TRBV2
J gene: TRBJ2-5
CDR3 protein: CASSEGPFEETQYF